These 14 T cell receptor beta chains share one sample of origin, sequenced in a study of cytomegalovirus exposure and HLA in healthy donors. Amplification used 60 Vbeta primers and 13 Jbeta primers. Generated by immunoSEQ multiplex PCR, the TCRdb table keeps only in-frame clones and is missing some. This table lists roughly 90,000 clones. Sequencing input: PBMCs. The origin of the receptors is a man aged 50-59 years in good health and CMV-seropositive.

The chain couples TRBV5-4 to TRBJ2-1, with D possibly TRBD2 on 5 matching bases. V shed 3 bases and J shed 6 bases, with 13 bases lying between them. Germline CDR1 is SGHNT and CDR2 is YYREEE (reference sequence). The CDR3 totals 14 residues. CDR3 in DNA: TGTGCCAGCAGCTCCCGGACTGAGATCAATGAGCAGTTCTTC. This translates into CASSSRTEINEQFF.

This chain connects TRBV2 to TRBJ1-1; TRBD1 is a possible D gene (5 bases). The CDR3 loop spans 14 amino acids. Trimming removed 6 bases from V and 4 bases from J, with 15 bases in between. The germline V gene encodes CDR1 SNHLY and CDR2 FYNNEI. CDR3 loop: CASSPWQGSTEAFF. Written as DNA, the CDR3 is TGTGCCAGCAGCCCATGGCAGGGTAGCACTGAAGCTTTCTTT.

The CDR3 reads CASRRLPQGPMSTDTQYF. The CDR3 nucleotides read TGCGCCAGCCGACGACTTCCGCAGGGGCCCATGAGCACAGATACGCAGTATTTT. The V gene is TRBV5-1, the J gene TRBJ2-3, with a weak D call TRBD1 (6 bases). Between the trimmed V and J ends, which lost 7 bases and 0 bases, there was a span of 24 bases. The CDR3 runs 18 residues. The V gene's germline CDR1 is SGHRS and CDR2 YFSETQ.

This chain joins TRBV13 and TRBJ1-4; 7 positions agree with TRBD1. The CDR3 covers 16 residues. From germline, CDR1 is PRHDT and CDR2 FYEKMQ (reference sequence). J lost 1 base, V lost 1 base, and 3 bases had no gene match. The CDR3 region is CASSLERGRTNEKLFF. The DNA of the CDR3 is TGTGCCAGCAGCTTAGAAAGGGGGCGAACTAATGAAAAACTGTTTTTT.

The chain has TRBV7-9 and TRBJ1-1; TRBD1 agrees at 9 bases. CDR1 is SEHNR, CDR2 FQNEAQ, per germline (reference sequence). The trim removed 5 bases at V and 5 bases at J, leaving 9 bases unmatched. This CDR3 comprises 15 residues. The CDR3: CASSGRGQGRTEAFF. In DNA, the CDR3 is TGTGCCAGCAGCGGTCGGGGACAGGGTCGAACTGAAGCTTTCTTT. Variable domain in full (rest from reference TRBV7-9 and TRBJ1-1): DTGVSQNPRHKITKRGQNVTFRCDPISEHNRLYWYRQTLGQGPEFLTYFQNEAQLEKSRLLSDRFSAERPKGSFSTLEIQRTEQGDSAMYLCASSGRGQGRTEAFFGQGTRLTVV.

The J gene is TRBJ2-3, the V gene TRBV14; TRBD2 agrees at 8 bases. V lost 0 bases, J lost 3 bases, and 14 bases stayed unmatched. The germline V gene encodes CDR1 SGHDN and CDR2 FVKESK. This CDR3 region has 19 residues. The CDR3: CASSQEGLEVLGGTDTQYF. CDR3 nucleotide sequence: TGTGCCAGCAGCCAAGAGGGACTAGAGGTCCTAGGGGGAACAGATACGCAGTATTTT. Looking up the rest from reference TRBV14 and TRBJ2-3 gives the full variable domain: EAGVTQFPSHSVIEKGQTVTLRCDPISGHDNLYWYRRVMGKEIKFLLHFVKESKQDESGMPNNRFLAERTGGTYSTLKVQPAELEDSGVYFCASSQEGLEVLGGTDTQYFGPGTRLTVL.

This chain links TRBV15 with TRBJ2-7; D is unclear. Trimming took off 0 bases at V and 3 bases at J, with 9 bases between the two ends. This CDR3 has 14 residues. Germline CDR1 reads LNHNV; CDR2 reads YYDKDF (reference sequence). The CDR3 region has the DNA TGTGCCACCAGCAGAGATGTGAACAGCTACGAGCAGTACTTC. It translates to CATSRDVNSYEQYF.

The CDR3 DNA reads as TGTGCCAGCAGTGCCGTTATGACAGTGCCCTACGAGCAGTACGTC. Protein: CASSAVMTVPYEQYV. The V and J genes are TRBV28 and TRBJ2-7; the D gene is possibly TRBD1 (5 bases). Germline assignment: CDR1 MDHEN and CDR2 SYDVKM. V was pared by 5 bases and J by 2 bases, with 16 bases between. The length of the CDR3 is 15 residues.

V is TRBV11-1 and J is TRBJ2-5, with D possibly matching TRBD1 (5 bases). The CDR3 has 14 residues. Germline lookup yields CDR1 SGHAT and CDR2 FQDESV (reference sequence). V was cut by 8 bases and J by 1 base, with 14 bases left in between. The chain's CDR3 is CASGVWGGQETQYF. CDR3 in DNA: TGTGCCAGCGGTGTCTGGGGCGGCCAAGAGACCCAGTACTTC.

The V gene is TRBV6-5, the J gene TRBJ2-3, with 7 bases that match TRBD1. The CDR3 runs to 13 residues. V trimming: 2 bases; J trimming: 6 bases; junction bases outside the gene matches: 2. Per the germline V gene, CDR1 is MNHEY and CDR2 is SVGAGI. The CDR3 nucleotides are TGTGCCAGCAGTTACAGGGGGCGGGATACGCAGTATTTT. Encoded protein: CASSYRGRDTQYF.

The CDR3 DNA is TGTGCCATCAGTGCTAGCGGTATTAACACCGGGGAGCTGTTTTTT. Translated: CAISASGINTGELFF. V is TRBV10-3 and J is TRBJ2-2; 7 bases are a match to TRBD2. Germline V gene lookup returns CDR1 ENHRY and CDR2 SYGVKD. This CDR3 has 15 residues. V dropped 4 bases and J dropped 2; count of bases not matched to a gene: 4.

This chain joins TRBV30 and TRBJ1-3; D not certain. Germline V gene sequence: CDR1 GTSNPN, CDR2 SVGIG (reference sequence). Trimming took off 0 bases at V and 9 bases at J, with 6 bases between the two ends. CDR3 length: 11 residues. The CDR3 sequence: CAWSVQSTIYF. The DNA for the CDR3 is TGTGCCTGGAGTGTACAAAGCACCATATATTTT.

The chain has TRBV5-4 and TRBJ2-5; TRBD1 is a possible D gene (6 bases). The germline gives CDR1 SGHNT, CDR2 YYREEE (reference sequence). This CDR3 region has 15 residues. Between the trimmed V and J ends, which lost 0 bases and 0 bases, there was a span of 9 bases. The CDR3 region has the DNA TGTGCCAGCAGCTTGGTGAACAGGGACCAAGAGACCCAGTACTTC. Its translation is CASSLVNRDQETQYF.

This rearrangement joins TRBV4-3 to TRBJ2-7, with D unresolved. The CDR3 totals 14 residues. V lost 0 bases and J lost 4, with 10 bases in between. The germline V gene encodes CDR1 LGHNA and CDR2 YSLEER. CDR3 nucleotide sequence: TGCGCCAGCAGCCAAGATCCATTCACATACGAGCAGTACTTC. Translation: CASSQDPFTYEQYF.